Below, 3 T cell receptor beta chains from the same sample are listed, as sequenced in a study of blood T cell repertoires in COVID-19. Measured with immunoSEQ multiplex PCR; TCRdb has only the in-frame clones, and not every one. Of some 200,000 clones in the sample, roughly nine tenths are singletons; the top ten hold 7% to 7.5%. The sequenced sample consisted of peripheral blood. The origin of the receptors is an elderly woman in a cohort sampled during active or convalescent COVID-19.

The rearrangement joins TRBV10-3 to TRBJ1-1, with TRBD1 identical over 10 bases. Trimming at V came to 6 bases and at J to 0 bases, leaving 4 bases not matched to a gene. The CDR3 length is 15 residues. CDR1 ENHRY and CDR2 SYGVKD come from the germline V gene. Written as DNA, the CDR3 is TGTGCCATCAGGACAGGGGGCCAAATGAACACTGAAGCTTTCTTT. This codes for CAIRTGGQMNTEAFF.

The genes are TRBV7-2 and TRBJ2-7; no reliable D call. The V end was cut by 0 bases, the J end by 4 bases, with 7 bases between. Germline CDR1 SGHTA, CDR2 FQGNSA. The CDR3 is made up of 13 amino acids. The CDR3 DNA reads TGTGCCAGCAGCTTAGCGAGGAGATACGAGCAGTACTTC. Translated: CASSLARRYEQYF. The complete variable domain, with remaining parts taken from reference TRBV7-2 and TRBJ2-7, reads GAGVSQSPSNKVTEKGKDVELRCDPISGHTALYWYRQSLGQGLEFLIYFQGNSAPDKSGLPSDRFSAERTGGSVSTLTIQRTQQEDSAVYLCASSLARRYEQYFGPGTRLTVT.

The J gene is TRBJ1-5, the V gene TRBV2; D is perhaps TRBD1 (6 bases). Trimming removed 4 bases from V and 4 bases from J, with 11 bases in between. Germline CDR1 and CDR2: SNHLY and FYNNEI. The CDR3 is 14 residues long. CDR3 sequence reads: CASSAQGGNQPQHF. DNA of the CDR3: TGTGCCAGCAGTGCACAGGGAGGGAATCAGCCCCAGCATTTT.